The 5 T cell receptor beta chains reported below all come from one sample, sequenced in a study of blood T cell repertoires in COVID-19. Assay: immunoSEQ multiplex PCR; the TCRdb copy retains only in-frame clones and omits some. This repertoire shows some 130,000 clones, approximately 84% found once; its top ten account for about 13%. The sample comprised peripheral blood. These receptors all stem from a human donor in a cohort sampled during active COVID-19.

This clone has only a few counts. This chain links TRBV5-1 with TRBJ2-1, with TRBD1 as a possible D gene (6 bases). In germline, CDR1 is SGHRS, CDR2 YFSETQ. The CDR3 loop spans 15 amino acids. V was clipped by 4 bases and J by 6 bases, with 17 bases between them. CDR3 coding DNA: TGCGCCAGCAGCCCCCTGCGACAGGCCGTCAATGAGCAGTTCTTC. Protein: CASSPLRQAVNEQFF.

The chain has TRBV10-3 and TRBJ1-2; possible D gene TRBD1, 5 bases. CDR1 ENHRY and CDR2 SYGVKD come from the germline V gene. There are 16 residues in the CDR3. Trimming took off 3 bases at V and 2 bases at J, with 16 bases between the two ends. Here the CDR3 DNA reads TGTGCCATCAGTGATGGGACTCGTAATGCCAACTATGGCTACACCTTC. Its translation: CAISDGTRNANYGYTF.

The chain uses TRBV6-5 and TRBJ1-1; tentative D call: TRBD1 (6 bases). There are 13 residues in the CDR3. V lost 6 bases to trimming and J lost 1 base, with 9 bases between them. CDR1 and CDR2 from the germline V gene are MNHEY and SVGAGI. CDR3 nucleotide sequence: TGTGCCAGCAGGCCGACAGGGAACACTGAAGCTTTCTTT. Amino acids: CASRPTGNTEAFF.

J is TRBJ2-1 and V is TRBV10-3, with D possibly matching TRBD1 (6 bases). Trimming left V 5 bases short and J 0 bases short, with 20 bases between. The germline CDR1 and CDR2 sequences are ENHRY and SYGVKD. The CDR3 totals 18 residues. CDR3 region: CAISPIPGHRSSYNEQFF. The CDR3 DNA reads TGTGCCATCAGTCCCATACCGGGACACCGGAGCTCCTACAATGAGCAGTTCTTC.

This clone was seen a handful of times. The rearrangement links TRBV19 to TRBJ2-2; TRBD1 agrees at 7 bases. Germline V gene lookup returns CDR1 LNHDA and CDR2 SQIVND (reference sequence). The V gene end was trimmed by 7 bases and the J gene end by 0 bases; junction bases not matched to a gene: 5. The CDR3 loop spans 15 amino acids. The CDR3 here is CASKPGTANTGELFF. The CDR3 coding sequence is TGTGCCAGTAAACCCGGGACAGCGAACACCGGGGAGCTGTTTTTT.